Detailed here is one TCR beta chain. This clone was counted between two and nine times. What this receptor recognizes is not known. No quality values exist for individual bases; no much larger clone is one base distant. The sample is drawn from a study of blood T cell repertoires in COVID-19 (dated by TCRdb to 2020 to 2022). Looking at the study overall: Collaborator samples came from the United States, Italy and Spain and covered acute and convalescent phases of COVID-19. Deeply sampled blood TCRbeta repertoires from subjects exposed to, actively infected with, or recovered from COVID-19 were included in the dataset. The repertoires were released in a freely available public database intended as a resource for research on the immune response to SARS-CoV-2. Nearly every sample came with metadata listing a de-identified subject ID, COVID-19 status, age in years and sex. The prospective study material was composed of cDNA or gDNA derived from T cells, B-cell-depleted T cells, or PBMCs. Where available, HLA class I and class II types were obtained from metadata supplied by the sample provider rather than from assay-based typing. The samples were drawn from two sources: the first 160 participants of the ongoing ImmuneRACE study, and fewer than 1,500 subjects contributed by 6 global collaborators.

TCRbeta CDR3 regions were amplified from genomic DNA by means of the immunoSEQ Assay, a bias-controlled multiplex PCR. The paper's processing steps were these. Nucleated cell counts per sample were estimated from amplification of reference gene primers within the assay. To quantify the absolute abundance of each unique TCRbeta CDR3 rearrangement, sequence reads were collapsed and filtered. For each sample, productive Simpson clonality was calculated as the square root of Simpson's diversity index over productive rearrangements. TCRdb retrieved this table from immuneACCESS and kept in-frame rearrangements only. Not all clones are present; in checked studies, unresolved V genes account for under half, and no reason is known for the remainder. V, J and clone size derive from that table, while D and trimming were established from the DNA sequence. For this sample there are roughly 43,000 clones; about 85% appear just once. The ten most abundant clones make up approximately 12% of the sample.

V is clipped by 0 bases and J by 3 bases, and the sequence between their germline boundaries is 14 bases long. The CDR3 has 16 amino acids, counting the end cysteine and phenylalanine. Left in the record is the CDR3 DNA by itself, 48 bases read in frame from the first base. The germline V gene (reference sequence) provides CDR1 LGHDT and CDR2 YNNKEL. Study-wide conclusions, independent of this receptor: How much clinical and demographic metadata was included differed by source and by participant, and the metadata was provided uncurated.

The collaborating institutions used their own protocols to collect whole blood in K2EDTA tubes. Collaborator samples were shipped for TCRbeta analysis as frozen whole blood, isolated PBMCs, or DNA extracted from either sample type. Here the chain combines TRBV3-1 (or the pseudogene TRBV3-2) and TRBJ2-5, and the D gene may be TRBD1, 6 bases matching. The sequencing input was peripheral blood. This clonotype originated in a human donor in a cohort sampled during active COVID-19. Here the CDR3 is given as CASSQDRWAGEETQYF. The DNA is TGTGCCAGCAGCCAAGATCGATGGGCAGGGGAAGAGACCCAGTACTTC.